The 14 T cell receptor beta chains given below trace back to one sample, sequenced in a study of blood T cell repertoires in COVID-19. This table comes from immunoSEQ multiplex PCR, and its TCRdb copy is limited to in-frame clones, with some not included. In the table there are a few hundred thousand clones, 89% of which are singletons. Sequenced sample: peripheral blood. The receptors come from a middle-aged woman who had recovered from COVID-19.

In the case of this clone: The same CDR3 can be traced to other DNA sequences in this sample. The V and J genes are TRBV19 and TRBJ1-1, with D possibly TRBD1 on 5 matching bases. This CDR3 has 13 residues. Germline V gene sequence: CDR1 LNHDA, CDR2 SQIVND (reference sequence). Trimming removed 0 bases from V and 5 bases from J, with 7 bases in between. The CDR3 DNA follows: TGTGCCAGTAGTATAGATAGGGGTACTGAAGCTTTCTTT. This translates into CASSIDRGTEAFF.

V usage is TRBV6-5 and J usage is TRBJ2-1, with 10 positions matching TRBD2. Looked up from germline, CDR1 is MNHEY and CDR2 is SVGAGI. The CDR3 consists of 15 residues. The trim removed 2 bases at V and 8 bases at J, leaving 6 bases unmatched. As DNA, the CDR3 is TGTGCCAGCAGTTACACCCCTAGCGGGAGCCATGAGCAGTTCTTC. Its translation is CASSYTPSGSHEQFF.

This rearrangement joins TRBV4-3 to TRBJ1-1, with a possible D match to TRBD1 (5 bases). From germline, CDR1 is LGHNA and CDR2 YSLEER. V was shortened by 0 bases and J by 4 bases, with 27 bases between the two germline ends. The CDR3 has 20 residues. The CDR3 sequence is CASSQDPLGLGGLGSTEAFF. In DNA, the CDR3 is TGCGCCAGCAGCCAAGATCCTCTCGGTCTCGGGGGGTTGGGGAGCACTGAAGCTTTCTTT.

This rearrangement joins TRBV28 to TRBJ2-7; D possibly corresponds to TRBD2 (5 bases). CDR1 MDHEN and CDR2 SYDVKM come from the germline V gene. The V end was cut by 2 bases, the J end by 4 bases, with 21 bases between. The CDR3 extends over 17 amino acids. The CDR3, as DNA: TGTGCCAGCAGTTTACTCCGCGGGCGGGTGAAGATATACGAGCAGTACTTC. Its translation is CASSLLRGRVKIYEQYF.

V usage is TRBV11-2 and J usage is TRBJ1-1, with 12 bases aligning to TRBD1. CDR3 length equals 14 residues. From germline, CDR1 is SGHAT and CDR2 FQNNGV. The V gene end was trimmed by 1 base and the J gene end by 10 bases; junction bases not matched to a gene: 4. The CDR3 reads CASSLVGTGGVAFF. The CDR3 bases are TGTGCCAGCAGCTTAGTAGGGACAGGGGGCGTAGCTTTCTTT.

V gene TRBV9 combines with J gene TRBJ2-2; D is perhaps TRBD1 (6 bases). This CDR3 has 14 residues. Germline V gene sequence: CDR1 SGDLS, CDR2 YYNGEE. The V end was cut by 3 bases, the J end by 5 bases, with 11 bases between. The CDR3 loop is CASSESGVTGELFF. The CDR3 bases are TGTGCCAGCAGCGAGTCAGGGGTTACCGGGGAGCTGTTTTTT.

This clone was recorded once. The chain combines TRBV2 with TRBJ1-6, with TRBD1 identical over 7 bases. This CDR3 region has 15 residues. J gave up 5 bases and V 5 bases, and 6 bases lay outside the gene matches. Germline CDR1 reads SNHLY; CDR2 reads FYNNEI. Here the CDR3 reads CASSIWDRNNSPLHF. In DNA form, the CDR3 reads TGTGCCAGCAGTATTTGGGACAGAAATAATTCACCCCTCCACTTT.

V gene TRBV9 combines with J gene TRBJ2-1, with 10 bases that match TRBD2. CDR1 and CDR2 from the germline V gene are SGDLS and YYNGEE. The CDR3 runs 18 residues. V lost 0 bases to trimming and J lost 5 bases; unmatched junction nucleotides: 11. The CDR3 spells CASSVATVGAGGDNEQFF. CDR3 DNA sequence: TGTGCCAGCAGCGTAGCTACCGTGGGAGCGGGAGGGGACAATGAGCAGTTCTTC.

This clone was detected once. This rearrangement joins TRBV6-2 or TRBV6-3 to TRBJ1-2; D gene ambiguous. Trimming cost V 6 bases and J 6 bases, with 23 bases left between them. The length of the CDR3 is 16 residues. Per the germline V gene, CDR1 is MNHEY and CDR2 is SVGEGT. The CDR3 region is CASSPRGSAYYDGYTF. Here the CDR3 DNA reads TGTGCCAGCAGCCCTAGAGGTAGCGCTTACTATGATGGCTACACCTTC.

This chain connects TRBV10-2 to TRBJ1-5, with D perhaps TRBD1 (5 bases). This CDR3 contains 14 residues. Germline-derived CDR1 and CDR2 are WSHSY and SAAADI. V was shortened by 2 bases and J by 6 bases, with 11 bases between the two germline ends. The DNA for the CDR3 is TGCGCCAGCAGTGAGATGGGGGGGGGTCAGCCCCAGCATTTT. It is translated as CASSEMGGGQPQHF.

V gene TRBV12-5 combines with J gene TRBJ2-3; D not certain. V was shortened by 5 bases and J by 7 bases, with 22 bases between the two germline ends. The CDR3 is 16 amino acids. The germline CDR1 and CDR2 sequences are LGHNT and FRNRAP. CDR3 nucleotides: TGTGCTAGTGGTCCCGCCCGCACCGGTCTATTGAATACGCAGTATTTT. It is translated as CASGPARTGLLNTQYF.

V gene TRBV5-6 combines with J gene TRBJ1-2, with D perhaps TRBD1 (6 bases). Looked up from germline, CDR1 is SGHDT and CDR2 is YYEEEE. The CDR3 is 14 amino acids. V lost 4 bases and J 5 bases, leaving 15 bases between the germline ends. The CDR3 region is CASSAWTARYGYTF. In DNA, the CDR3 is TGTGCCAGCAGCGCCTGGACAGCTCGATATGGCTACACCTTC.

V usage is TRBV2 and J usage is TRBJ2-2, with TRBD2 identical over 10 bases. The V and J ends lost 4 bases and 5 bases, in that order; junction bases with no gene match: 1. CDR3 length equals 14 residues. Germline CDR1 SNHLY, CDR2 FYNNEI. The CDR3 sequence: CASSGTSGTGELFF. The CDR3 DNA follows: TGTGCCAGCAGTGGGACTAGCGGAACCGGGGAGCTGTTTTTT.

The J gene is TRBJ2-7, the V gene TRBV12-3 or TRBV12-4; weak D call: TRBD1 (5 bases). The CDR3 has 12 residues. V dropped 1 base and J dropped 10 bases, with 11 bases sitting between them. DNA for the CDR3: TGTGCCAGCAGTTTAGGGCAGGGCCGACAGTACTTC. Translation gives CASSLGQGRQYF.